This passage covers 20 T cell receptor beta chains from one sample sequenced in a study of blood T cell repertoires in COVID-19. Measured with immunoSEQ multiplex PCR; TCRdb has only the in-frame clones, and not every one. The sample holds some 260,000 clones; about 85% are singletons and the top ten take around 3%. Input material: peripheral blood. These TCRs come from a man younger than 35 with active or convalescent COVID-19.

V is TRBV27 and J is TRBJ1-5, with 10 bases fitting TRBD1. The CDR3 length is 14 residues. J lost 2 bases, V lost 6 bases, and 1 base had no gene match. CDR1 and CDR2 from the germline V gene are MNHEY and SMNVEV (reference sequence). The CDR3 DNA follows: TGTGCCAGCAGCGGGACAGGGGGCAATCAGCCCCAGCATTTT. This translates into CASSGTGGNQPQHF.

This chain connects TRBV9 to TRBJ2-7; no reliable D call. Germline V gene lookup returns CDR1 SGDLS and CDR2 YYNGEE. The CDR3 is made up of 13 amino acids. Trimming took off 4 bases at V and 6 bases at J, with 14 bases between the two ends. The CDR3 sequence: CASSSRKDAEQYF. The CDR3 coding sequence is TGTGCCAGCAGCTCGAGGAAAGACGCCGAGCAGTACTTC. Full variable domain (missing parts from reference TRBV9 and TRBJ2-7): DSGVTQTPKHLITATGQRVTLRCSPRSGDLSVYWYQQSLDQGLQFLIQYYNGEERAKGNILERFSAQQFPDLHSELNLSSLELGDSALYFCASSSRKDAEQYFGPGTRLTVT.

This chain connects TRBV7-2 to TRBJ1-5, with a tentative D call TRBD1 (6 bases). Between the trimmed V and J ends, which lost 1 base and 7 bases, there was a span of 14 bases. The CDR3 contains 15 residues. The germline V gene has CDR1 SGHTA and CDR2 FQGNSA. The chain's CDR3 is CASSLEAGEGQPQHF. The CDR3 region has the DNA TGTGCCAGCAGCTTAGAGGCAGGGGAGGGACAGCCCCAGCATTTT. Variable domain in full (rest from reference TRBV7-2 and TRBJ1-5): GAGVSQSPSNKVTEKGKDVELRCDPISGHTALYWYRQSLGQGLEFLIYFQGNSAPDKSGLPSDRFSAERTGGSVSTLTIQRTQQEDSAVYLCASSLEAGEGQPQHFGDGTRLSIL.

This clone was seen only once. This rearrangement joins TRBV5-1 to TRBJ1-2; the match to TRBD1 covers 10 bases. Per the germline V gene, CDR1 is SGHRS and CDR2 is YFSETQ. CDR3 length equals 16 residues. Trimming took 1 base from V and 4 from J; bases not matched to a gene: 7. The CDR3 reads CASSLKGTGAIYGYTF. The CDR3 DNA is TGCGCCAGCAGCTTGAAAGGGACAGGGGCAATCTATGGCTACACCTTC.

The CDR3 DNA sequence: TGTGCCATCAGTGAGGGGACTAGCGGGAGCACAGATACGCAGTATTTT. Amino acid sequence: CAISEGTSGSTDTQYF. The rearrangement links TRBV10-3 to TRBJ2-3, with TRBD2 matching 12 bases. Trimming took 2 bases from V and 0 from J; bases not matched to a gene: 0. In germline, CDR1 is ENHRY, CDR2 SYGVKD. This CDR3 is 16 amino acids long.

The chain is built from TRBV7-8 and TRBJ1-1; no reliable D call. V lost 5 bases and J lost 6, with 13 bases in between. The CDR3 runs 13 residues. The germline V gene encodes CDR1 SGHVS and CDR2 FQNEAQ. CDR3 in amino acids: CASSPAVRPEAFF. The CDR3 DNA is TGTGCCAGCAGCCCGGCCGTGAGGCCTGAAGCTTTCTTT.

The genes are TRBV2 and TRBJ1-1; 8 bases are shared with TRBD1. The V and J ends lost 3 bases and 10 bases, in that order; junction bases with no gene match: 7. CDR1 is SNHLY and CDR2 is FYNNEI in the germline V gene. This CDR3 spans 13 amino acids. CDR3 coding DNA: TGTGCCAGCAGTGACGGACAGGGAGGATTAGCTTTCTTT. Translated, it gives CASSDGQGGLAFF.

The gene calls are TRBV2 and TRBJ1-6, with 9 bases matching TRBD1. Germline CDR1 SNHLY, CDR2 FYNNEI. The CDR3 runs to 15 residues. The V and J ends lost 6 bases and 7 bases, in that order; junction bases with no gene match: 7. The CDR3 sequence: CASSGTGSDNSPLHF. CDR3 DNA: TGTGCCAGCAGCGGGACAGGGTCTGACAATTCACCCCTCCACTTT.

The chain is built from TRBV5-1 and TRBJ2-2; D remains ambiguous. The germline gives CDR1 SGHRS, CDR2 YFSETQ. The V gene lost 1 base and the J gene lost 5 bases, with 9 bases spanning the gap. The CDR3 covers 14 residues. CDR3 sequence: CASSLSTLTGELFF. The CDR3 coding sequence is TGCGCCAGCAGCTTGAGTACTCTTACCGGGGAGCTGTTTTTT.

The chain has TRBV6-2 or TRBV6-3 and TRBJ1-2, with 7 bases identical to TRBD1. With 1 base clipped from V and 3 bases from J, the junction kept 5 bases outside the gene matches. The CDR3 spans 15 residues. Germline lookup yields CDR1 MNHEY and CDR2 SVGEGT. For the CDR3, the DNA is TGTGCCAGCAGTTACTGGGGACAGACTGACTATGGCTACACCTTC. Translating it yields CASSYWGQTDYGYTF.

The chain couples TRBV12-3 or TRBV12-4 to TRBJ1-2; TRBD1 matches 8 bases. The CDR3 sequence is 13 residues long. The V and J ends lost 6 bases and 7 bases, in that order; junction bases with no gene match: 7. The CDR3 bases are TGTGCCAGCAGCCTGGACAGGGTATTTGGCTACACCTTC. As protein: CASSLDRVFGYTF.

This clone was seen more than once but under ten times. The rearrangement uses TRBV10-3 and TRBJ1-5; a weak D match, TRBD1 (6 bases). The CDR3 contains 13 residues. Looked up from germline, CDR1 is ENHRY and CDR2 is SYGVKD. V gave up 4 bases and J gave up 3 bases, with 7 bases separating them. The CDR3 sequence: CAISGTDNQPQHF. CDR3 bases: TGTGCCATCAGTGGGACAGACAATCAGCCCCAGCATTTT.

The gene calls are TRBV7-2 and TRBJ1-5; 10 positions match TRBD1. The CDR3 length is 15 residues. Germline lookup yields CDR1 SGHTA and CDR2 FQGNSA. Trimming cost V 5 bases and J 5 bases; bases outside gene matches: 6. The CDR3, as DNA: TGTGCCAGCAGCCTAGGGACAGGGGCTGATCAGCCCCAGCATTTT. Translation: CASSLGTGADQPQHF.

This chain joins TRBV7-6 and TRBJ2-7; D remains ambiguous. Germline CDR1 is SGHVS and CDR2 is FNYEAQ. The ends were cut back, 5 bases at V and 7 bases at J, with 21 bases in the middle. The CDR3 has 15 amino acids. The CDR3 DNA sequence: TGTGCCAGCAGCCCTATAACGGTCCGAGGAGAGGAGCAGTACTTC. Translating gives CASSPITVRGEEQYF.

The V call is TRBV20-1, the J call TRBJ2-3; D is unresolved. This CDR3 is built from 13 residues. V shed 3 bases and J shed 4 bases, with 11 bases lying between them. The germline CDR1 and CDR2 sequences are DFQATT and SNEGSKA (reference sequence). CDR3 bases: TGCAGTGCTAGTAACCCTGCGGCAGATACGCAGTATTTT. This encodes CSASNPAADTQYF.

The J gene is TRBJ2-1, the V gene TRBV29-1; perhaps TRBD2 as D (7 bases). The V gene's germline CDR1 is SQVTM and CDR2 ANQGSEA. The CDR3 contains 17 residues. Trimming pared 7 bases from V and 3 bases from J, leaving 25 bases between. Written as DNA, the CDR3 is TGCAGCGCTGCCATTGGGGGGGCCTCAATACTCTACAATGAGCAGTTCTTC. It codes for CSAAIGGASILYNEQFF.

The chain joins TRBV19 to TRBJ1-1; no clear D. The V gene lost 9 bases and the J gene lost 1 base, with 12 bases spanning the gap. Germline V CDR1 and CDR2: LNHDA, SQIVND (reference sequence). The CDR3 is 13 amino acids. In DNA, the CDR3 is TGTGCCAGCAGGCTCCACTCGAACACTGAAGCTTTCTTT. Its protein is CASRLHSNTEAFF.

This chain joins TRBV5-5 and TRBJ1-4; 7 nucleotides agree with TRBD1. With 0 bases clipped from V and 5 bases from J, the junction kept 1 base outside the gene matches. The CDR3 totals 14 residues. CDR1 and CDR2 (germline): SGHKS, YYEKEE (reference sequence). The CDR3 protein is CASSLGTGNEKLFF. Here the CDR3 DNA reads TGTGCCAGCAGCTTGGGGACAGGCAATGAAAAACTGTTTTTT. The full variable domain, in which reference TRBV5-5 and TRBJ1-4 provide the parts outside the CDR3, is DAGVTQSPTHLIKTRGQQVTLRCSPISGHKSVSWYQQVLGQGPQFIFQYYEKEERGRGNFPDRFSARQFPNYSSELNVNALLLGDSALYLCASSLGTGNEKLFFGSGTQLSVL.

The chain couples TRBV6-2 or TRBV6-3 to TRBJ1-2; no definite D call. In germline, CDR1 is MNHEY, CDR2 SVGEGT. V was trimmed by 2 bases and J by 4 bases, leaving 14 bases between them. The CDR3 is 15 residues long. CDR3 coding DNA: TGTGCCAGCAGTTACGCCCACAGAACATTCTATGGCTACACCTTC. It codes for CASSYAHRTFYGYTF.

The chain links TRBV5-1 to TRBJ2-5; 13 bases are a match to TRBD2. CDR1 and CDR2 (germline): SGHRS, YFSETQ. With 1 base clipped from V and 4 bases from J, the junction kept 4 bases outside the gene matches. This CDR3 contains 16 residues. CDR3 residues: CASSLTSGGVRETQYF. The CDR3 DNA follows: TGCGCCAGCAGCTTGACTAGCGGGGGGGTTCGAGAGACCCAGTACTTC.